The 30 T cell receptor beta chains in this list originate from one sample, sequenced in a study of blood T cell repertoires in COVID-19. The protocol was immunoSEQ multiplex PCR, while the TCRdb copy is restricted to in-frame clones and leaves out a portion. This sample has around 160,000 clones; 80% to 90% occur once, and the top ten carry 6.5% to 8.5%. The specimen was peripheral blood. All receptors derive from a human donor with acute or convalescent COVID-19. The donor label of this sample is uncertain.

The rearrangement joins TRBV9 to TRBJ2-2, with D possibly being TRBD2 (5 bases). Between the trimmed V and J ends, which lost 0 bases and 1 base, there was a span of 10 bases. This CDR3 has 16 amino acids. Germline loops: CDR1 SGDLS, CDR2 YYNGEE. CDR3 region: CASSVGPGKNTGELFF. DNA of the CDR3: TGTGCCAGCAGCGTAGGTCCGGGAAAGAACACCGGGGAGCTGTTTTTT.

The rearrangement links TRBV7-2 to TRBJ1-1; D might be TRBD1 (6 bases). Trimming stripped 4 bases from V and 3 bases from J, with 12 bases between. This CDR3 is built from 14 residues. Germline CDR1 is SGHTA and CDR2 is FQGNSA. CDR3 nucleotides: TGTGCCAGCAGCTATGCGACAGGCTACACTGAAGCTTTCTTT. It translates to CASSYATGYTEAFF.

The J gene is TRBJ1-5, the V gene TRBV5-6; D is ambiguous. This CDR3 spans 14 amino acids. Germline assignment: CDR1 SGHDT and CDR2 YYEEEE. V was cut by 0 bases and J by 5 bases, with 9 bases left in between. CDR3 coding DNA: TGTGCCAGCAGCTTGGTGGGAGGAGATCAGCCCCAGCATTTT. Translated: CASSLVGGDQPQHF.

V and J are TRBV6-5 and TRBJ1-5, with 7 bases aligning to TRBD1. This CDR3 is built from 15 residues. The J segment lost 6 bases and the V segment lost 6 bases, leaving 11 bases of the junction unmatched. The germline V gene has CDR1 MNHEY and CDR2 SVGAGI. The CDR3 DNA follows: TGTGCCAGCAGGCCGGATCCGACAGGGTCTCAGCCCCAGCATTTT. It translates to CASRPDPTGSQPQHF.

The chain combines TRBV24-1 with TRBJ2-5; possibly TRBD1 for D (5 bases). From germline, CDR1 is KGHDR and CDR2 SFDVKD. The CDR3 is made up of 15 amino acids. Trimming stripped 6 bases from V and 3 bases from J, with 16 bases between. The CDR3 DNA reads TGTGCCACCAGTATAGGCAGGGCCCGGGAAGAGACCCAGTACTTC. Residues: CATSIGRAREETQYF.

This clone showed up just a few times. The CDR3 bases are TGTGCCATCAGTTGGGTCGGGGACATTCAGTACTTC. This sequence encodes CAISWVGDIQYF. The chain uses TRBV10-3 and TRBJ2-4, with a tentative D call TRBD2 (5 bases). V was trimmed by 5 bases and J by 8 bases, leaving 10 bases between them. CDR3 length: 12 residues. Per germline, CDR1 ENHRY and CDR2 SYGVKD.

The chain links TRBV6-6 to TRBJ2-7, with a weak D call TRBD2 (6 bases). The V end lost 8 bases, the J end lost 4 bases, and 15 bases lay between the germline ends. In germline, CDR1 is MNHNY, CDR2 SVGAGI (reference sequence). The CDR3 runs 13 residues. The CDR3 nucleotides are TGTGCCAGCCGGGGTGGGGGAGGTTACGAGCAGTACTTC. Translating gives CASRGGGGYEQYF.

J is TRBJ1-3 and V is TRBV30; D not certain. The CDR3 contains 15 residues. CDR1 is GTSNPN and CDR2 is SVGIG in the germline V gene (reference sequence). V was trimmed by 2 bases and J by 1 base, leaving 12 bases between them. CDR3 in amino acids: CAWSLPAQSGNTIYF. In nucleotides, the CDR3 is TGTGCCTGGAGTCTCCCAGCGCAGTCTGGAAACACCATATATTTT.

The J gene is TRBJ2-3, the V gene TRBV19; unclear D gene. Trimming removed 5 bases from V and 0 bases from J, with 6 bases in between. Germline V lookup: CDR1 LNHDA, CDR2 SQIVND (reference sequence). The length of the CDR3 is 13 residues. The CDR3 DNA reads TGTGCCAGTAGTCCCGGGAGCACAGATACGCAGTATTTT. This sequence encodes CASSPGSTDTQYF.

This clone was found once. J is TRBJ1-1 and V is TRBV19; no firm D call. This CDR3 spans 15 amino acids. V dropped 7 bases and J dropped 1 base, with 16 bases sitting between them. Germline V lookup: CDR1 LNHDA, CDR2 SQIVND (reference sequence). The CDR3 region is CASKRDFATNTEAFF. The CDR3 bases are TGTGCCAGTAAGAGAGATTTTGCTACGAACACTGAAGCTTTCTTT.

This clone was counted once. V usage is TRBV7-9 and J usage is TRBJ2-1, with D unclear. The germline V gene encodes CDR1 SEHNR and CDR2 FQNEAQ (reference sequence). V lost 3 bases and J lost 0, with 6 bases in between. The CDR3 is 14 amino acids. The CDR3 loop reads CASSFSGSYNEQFF. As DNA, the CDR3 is TGTGCCAGCAGCTTCTCAGGCTCCTACAATGAGCAGTTCTTC.

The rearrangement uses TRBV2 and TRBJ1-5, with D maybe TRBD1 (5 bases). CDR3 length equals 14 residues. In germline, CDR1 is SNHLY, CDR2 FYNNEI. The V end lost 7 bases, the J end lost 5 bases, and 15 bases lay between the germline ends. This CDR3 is CASTEGRDYQPQHF. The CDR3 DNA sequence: TGTGCCAGCACCGAGGGGAGGGATTATCAGCCCCAGCATTTT.

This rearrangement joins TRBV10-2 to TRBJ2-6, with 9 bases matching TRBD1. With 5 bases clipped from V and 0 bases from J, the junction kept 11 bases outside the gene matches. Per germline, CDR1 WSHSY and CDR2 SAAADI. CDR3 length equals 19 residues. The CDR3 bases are TGCGCCAGCAGTCTTCCGGGACAGGGTTCGGGCTCTGGGGCCAACGTCCTGACTTTC. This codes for CASSLPGQGSGSGANVLTF.

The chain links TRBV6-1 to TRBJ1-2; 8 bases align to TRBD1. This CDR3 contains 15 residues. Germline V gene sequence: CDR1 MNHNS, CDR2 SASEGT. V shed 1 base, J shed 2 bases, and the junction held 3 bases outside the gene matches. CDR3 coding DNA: TGTGCCAGCAGTGAAGGCCAGGGGGCCAACTATGGCTACACCTTC. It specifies CASSEGQGANYGYTF.

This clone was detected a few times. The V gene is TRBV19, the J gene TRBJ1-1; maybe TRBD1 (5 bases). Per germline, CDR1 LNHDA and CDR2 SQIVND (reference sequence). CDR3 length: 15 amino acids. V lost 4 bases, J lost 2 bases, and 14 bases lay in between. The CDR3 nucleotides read TGTGCCAGTAGTAAGGGCAGGGTAGCTAACACTGAAGCTTTCTTT. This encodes CASSKGRVANTEAFF.

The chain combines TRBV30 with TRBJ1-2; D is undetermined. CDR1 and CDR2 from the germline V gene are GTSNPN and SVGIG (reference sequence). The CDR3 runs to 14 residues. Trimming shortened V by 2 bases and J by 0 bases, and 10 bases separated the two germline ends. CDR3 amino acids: CAWSSWQTNYGYTF. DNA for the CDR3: TGTGCCTGGAGTTCCTGGCAAACTAACTATGGCTACACCTTC.

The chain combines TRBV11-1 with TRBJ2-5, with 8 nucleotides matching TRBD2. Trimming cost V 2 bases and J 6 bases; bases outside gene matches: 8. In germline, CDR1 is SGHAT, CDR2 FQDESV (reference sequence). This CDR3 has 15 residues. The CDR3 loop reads CASSLLAGPLKTQYF. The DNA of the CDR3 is TGTGCCAGCAGCTTATTAGCGGGACCCTTAAAGACCCAGTACTTC.

CDR3 sequence: CASSFDWDNSPLHF. CDR3 nucleotide sequence: TGTGCCAGCAGCTTTGACTGGGATAATTCACCCCTCCACTTT. The gene calls are TRBV16 and TRBJ1-6; D unclear. V lost 5 bases, J lost 5 bases, and 10 bases lay in between. This CDR3 contains 14 residues. Germline-derived CDR1 and CDR2 are KGHSY and FQNENV. Looking up the rest from reference TRBV16 and TRBJ1-6 gives the full variable domain: GEEVAQTPKHLVRGEGQKAKLYCAPIKGHSYVFWYQQVLKNEFKFLISFQNENVFDETGMPKERFSAKCLPNSPCSLEIQATKLEDSAVYFCASSFDWDNSPLHFGNGTRLTVT.

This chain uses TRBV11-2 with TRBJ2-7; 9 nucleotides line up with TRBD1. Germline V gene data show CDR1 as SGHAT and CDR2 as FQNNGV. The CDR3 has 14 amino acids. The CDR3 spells CAISSGTGTYEQYV. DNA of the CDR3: TGTGCTATTTCCTCCGGGACAGGGACCTACGAGCAGTACGTC.

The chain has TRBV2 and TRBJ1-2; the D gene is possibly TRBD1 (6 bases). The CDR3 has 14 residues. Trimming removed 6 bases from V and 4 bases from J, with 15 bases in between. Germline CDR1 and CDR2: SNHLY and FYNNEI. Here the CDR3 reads CASSPRQARYGYTF. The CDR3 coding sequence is TGTGCCAGCAGCCCAAGACAGGCCCGCTATGGCTACACCTTC.

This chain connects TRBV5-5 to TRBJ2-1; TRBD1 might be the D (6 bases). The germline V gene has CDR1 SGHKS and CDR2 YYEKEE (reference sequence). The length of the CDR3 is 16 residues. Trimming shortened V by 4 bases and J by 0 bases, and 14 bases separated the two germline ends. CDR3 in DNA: TGTGCCAGCAGCACCCATACAGGGAGCTCCTACAATGAGCAGTTCTTC. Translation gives CASSTHTGSSYNEQFF.

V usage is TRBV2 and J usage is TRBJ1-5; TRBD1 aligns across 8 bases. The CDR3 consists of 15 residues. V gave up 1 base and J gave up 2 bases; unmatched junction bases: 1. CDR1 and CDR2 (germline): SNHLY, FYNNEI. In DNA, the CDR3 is TGTGCCAGCAGTGAAGAGACAGGGGGCAATCAGCCCCAGCATTTT. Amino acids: CASSEETGGNQPQHF.

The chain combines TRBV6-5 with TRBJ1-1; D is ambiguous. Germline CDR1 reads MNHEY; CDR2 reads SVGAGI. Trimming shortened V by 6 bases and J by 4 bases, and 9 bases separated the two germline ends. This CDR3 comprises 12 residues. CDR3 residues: CASSLDSTEAFF. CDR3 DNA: TGTGCCAGCAGCCTTGACTCCACTGAAGCTTTCTTT.

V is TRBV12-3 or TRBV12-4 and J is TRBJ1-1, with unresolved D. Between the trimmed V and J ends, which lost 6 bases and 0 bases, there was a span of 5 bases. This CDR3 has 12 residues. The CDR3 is CASSQMNTEAFF. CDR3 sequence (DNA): TGTGCCAGCAGCCAGATGAACACTGAAGCTTTCTTT.

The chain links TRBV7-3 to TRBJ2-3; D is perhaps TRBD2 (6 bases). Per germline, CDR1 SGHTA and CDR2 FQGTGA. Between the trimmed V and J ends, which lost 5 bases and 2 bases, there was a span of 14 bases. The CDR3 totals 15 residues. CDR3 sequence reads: CASSPRSGVTDTQYF. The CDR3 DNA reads TGTGCCAGCAGCCCTAGGTCGGGGGTCACAGATACGCAGTATTTT.

CDR3 nucleotides: TGTGCCAGCAGCTTAGATAGGACAGGACACGCTGAAGCTTTCTTT. Amino acid sequence: CASSLDRTGHAEAFF. The chain carries TRBV11-2 and TRBJ1-1; TRBD1 aligns across 7 bases. Unmatched junction bases numbered 7, after V lost 0 bases and J lost 6 bases. The CDR3 contains 15 residues. From germline, CDR1 is SGHAT and CDR2 FQNNGV.

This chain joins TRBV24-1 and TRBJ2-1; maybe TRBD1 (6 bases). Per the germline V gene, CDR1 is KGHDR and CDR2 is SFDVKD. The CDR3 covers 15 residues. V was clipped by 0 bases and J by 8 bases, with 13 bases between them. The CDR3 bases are TGTGCCACCAGTGATTTGTGGGGCAGGGGCGATGAGCAGTTCTTC. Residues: CATSDLWGRGDEQFF.

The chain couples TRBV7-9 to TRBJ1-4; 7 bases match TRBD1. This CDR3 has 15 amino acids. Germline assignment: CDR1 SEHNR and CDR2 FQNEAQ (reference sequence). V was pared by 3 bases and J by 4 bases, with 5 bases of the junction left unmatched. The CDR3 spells CASSLGQQLNEKLFF. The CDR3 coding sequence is TGTGCCAGCAGCTTGGGACAGCAGCTTAATGAAAAACTGTTTTTT.

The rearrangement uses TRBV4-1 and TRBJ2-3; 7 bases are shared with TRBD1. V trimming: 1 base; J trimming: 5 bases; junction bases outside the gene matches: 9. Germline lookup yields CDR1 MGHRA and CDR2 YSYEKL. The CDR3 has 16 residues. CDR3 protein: CASSQVRAGGLDTQYF. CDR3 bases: TGCGCCAGCAGCCAAGTCAGGGCAGGGGGTCTAGATACGCAGTATTTT.

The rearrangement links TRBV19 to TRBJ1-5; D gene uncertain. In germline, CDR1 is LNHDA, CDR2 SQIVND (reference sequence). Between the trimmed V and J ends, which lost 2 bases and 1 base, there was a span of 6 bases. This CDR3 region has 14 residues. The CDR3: CASSIRRSNQPQHF. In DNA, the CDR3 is TGTGCCAGTAGTATACGGCGGAGCAATCAGCCCCAGCATTTT.